A selection of T cell receptor beta chains follows, all from one sample in a study of blood T cell repertoires in COVID-19. Clones were read by immunoSEQ multiplex PCR, and TCRdb kept only the in-frame ones, dropping some. The profile covers about 140,000 clones, with more than 80% appearing a single time and 1.5% to 2% taken by the ten largest. Sequences were obtained from PBMCs or T cells enriched from blood (not recorded which). These receptors were obtained from a young woman who had been exposed to COVID-19. CDR3s include the opening cysteine and the closing phenylalanine or tryptophan. A D gene is named only where the DNA matches it firmly. Rows may omit the clone size; those that give it use once, few, many or a size class.

cdr3_length d_call j_call clone_size v_call cdr3_nt cdr3_aa
17 TRBD1 TRBJ2-4 NA TRBV4-1 TGCGCCAGCAGTAATCTCGGGACAGGGGGTGCCAAAAACATTCAGTACTTC CASSNLGTGGAKNIQYF
12 NA TRBJ2-7 NA TRBV7-9 TGTGCCAGCAGGGAGGGATTTGACGAGCAGTACTTC CASREGFDEQYF
17 TRBD2 TRBJ2-4 NA TRBV4-1 TGCGCCAGCAGCCAAGAAGGGACTAGCGGGGCCAAAAACATTCAGTACTTC CASSQEGTSGAKNIQYF
15 TRBD1 TRBJ2-7 NA TRBV7-2 TGTGCCAGCAGCTTAAGGACAGGGGGAGATTACGAGCAGTACTTC CASSLRTGGDYEQYF
14 TRBD1 TRBJ2-7 once TRBV19 TGTGCCAGTAGTGGACAGGGTTTTCCATACGAGCAGTACTTC CASSGQGFPYEQYF
15 TRBD1 TRBJ1-6 NA TRBV2 TGTGCCAGCAGTGAAGACAGGGGGCGGGATTCACCCCTCCACTTT CASSEDRGRDSPLHF
15 NA TRBJ2-2 NA TRBV12-2 TGTGCAAGTCGCCCCGGGACAGCGTCCTCCGGGGAGCTGTTTTTT CASRPGTASSGELFF
13 NA TRBJ1-1 NA TRBV19 TGTGCCACCAAGCATGGGGCAGAGCCAGAAGCTTTCTTT CATKHGAEPEAFF
15 NA TRBJ1-3 NA TRBV5-1 TGCGCCAGCAGCTTCGGCCCCGGAGATGGAAACACCATATATTTT CASSFGPGDGNTIYF
15 NA TRBJ2-7 NA TRBV5-5 TGTGCCAGCAGCTTGGGGCTTGTCAGTTCCTACGAGCAGTACTTC CASSLGLVSSYEQYF
13 TRBD2 TRBJ2-1 NA TRBV19 TGTGCCAGTACCCAAAGCGGGAGCTATGAGCAGTTCTTC CASTQSGSYEQFF
16 TRBD1 TRBJ2-1 NA TRBV27 TGTGCCAGCAGTTTATTCGGGACAGGGCTAGGAAATGAGCAGTTCTTC CASSLFGTGLGNEQFF
15 NA TRBJ2-1 NA TRBV6-6 TGTGCCAGCAGTTCCCCAGGGCCCTCCTACAATGAGCAGTTCTTC CASSSPGPSYNEQFF
14 TRBD2 TRBJ2-1 NA TRBV10-2 TGCGCCAGCAGTGCTAGCGGGAGCTACAATGAGCAGTTCTTC CASSASGSYNEQFF
13 NA TRBJ1-1 NA TRBV5-1 TGCGCCAGCAGCTTGCATGGGGCCACTGAAGCTTTCTTT CASSLHGATEAFF
18 NA TRBJ2-1 NA TRBV21-1 TGTGCCAGCAGCAACTCCGGGACTAGCGGGATGTCGAAGAATGAGCAGTTCTTC CASSNSGTSGMSKNEQFF
18 NA TRBJ2-5 NA TRBV9 TGTGCCAGCAGCGTGACTGTGGGCTTTGGTAGCGGCCAAGAGACCCAGTACTTC CASSVTVGFGSGQETQYF
15 TRBD1 TRBJ1-6 NA TRBV11-2 TGTGCCAGCAGCTTACAGGGGGAAATTAATTCACCCCTCCACTTT CASSLQGEINSPLHF
14 NA TRBJ2-7 NA TRBV24-1 TGTGCCACCAGTGACTCAACAGGCCCCTACGAGCAGTACTTC CATSDSTGPYEQYF
20 TRBD2 TRBJ2-5 NA TRBV19 TGTGCCAGTAGTACCTACGGGACTAGCGGGAGGGCCGCGGATGGAGAGACCCAGTACTTC CASSTYGTSGRAADGETQYF
15 TRBD2 TRBJ2-1 NA TRBV3-1/TRBV3-2 TGTGCCAGCAGGCGAGCGGGAGGGGGTCATCATGAGCAGTTCTTC CASRRAGGGHHEQFF
15 TRBD1 TRBJ2-1 NA TRBV5-1 TGCGCCAGCCGCGGCCCAGGGGGATCCTACAATGAGCAGTTCTTC CASRGPGGSYNEQFF
11 TRBD1 TRBJ1-1 NA TRBV2 TGTGCCAGCAGAGGGACAGGGGAAGCTTTCTTT CASRGTGEAFF
12 NA TRBJ2-3 few TRBV30 TGTGCCTGGAGCGTAGGGGGAGATACGCAGTATTTT CAWSVGGDTQYF
14 NA TRBJ1-2 NA TRBV5-1 TGCGCCAGCAGCTTGGCCTGGGGAGACGGCGGCTACACCTTC CASSLAWGDGGYTF
11 NA TRBJ1-2 NA TRBV12-3/TRBV12-4 TGTGCCAGCAGTAACAAGTCTGGCTACACCTTC CASSNKSGYTF
15 NA TRBJ2-1 NA TRBV18 TGTGCCAGCTCACCAGTTCTACAGGACTACAATGAGCAGTTCTTC CASSPVLQDYNEQFF
14 NA TRBJ1-6 many TRBV7-9 TGTGCCAGCAGCTCTAGTTACTATAATTCACCCCTCCACTTT CASSSSYYNSPLHF
13 TRBD1 TRBJ1-1 NA TRBV5-1 TGCGCCAGCAGCAGGACAGGGGGCACTGAAGCTTTCTTT CASSRTGGTEAFF
14 TRBD2 TRBJ2-3 NA TRBV30 TGTGCCTGGAGTTACTCTAGCGGTACAGATACGCAGTATTTT CAWSYSSGTDTQYF
13 NA TRBJ1-2 NA TRBV4-2 TGTGCCAGCAGCCAAGTTGAATCCGCGGGCTACACCTTC CASSQVESAGYTF
14 TRBD1 TRBJ1-6 NA TRBV9 TGTGCCAGCAGCCCATGGACAGGAAATTCACCCCTCCACTTT CASSPWTGNSPLHF
15 TRBD2 TRBJ2-7 many TRBV2 TGTGCCAGCAGTGATCCTGGCGGGAGGGCCCACGAGCAGTACTTC CASSDPGGRAHEQYF
13 TRBD1 TRBJ1-2 NA TRBV14 TGTGCCAGCAGCCCGGACAGGATCTATGGCTACACCTTC CASSPDRIYGYTF
15 TRBD1 TRBJ1-5 NA TRBV28 TGTGCCAGCAGGGGACAGGGGGCTGGCAATCAGCCCCAGCATTTT CASRGQGAGNQPQHF
13 NA TRBJ1-1 once TRBV11-2 TGTGCCAGCAGCTTAGGGTGGACAGCTGAAGCTTTCTTT CASSLGWTAEAFF